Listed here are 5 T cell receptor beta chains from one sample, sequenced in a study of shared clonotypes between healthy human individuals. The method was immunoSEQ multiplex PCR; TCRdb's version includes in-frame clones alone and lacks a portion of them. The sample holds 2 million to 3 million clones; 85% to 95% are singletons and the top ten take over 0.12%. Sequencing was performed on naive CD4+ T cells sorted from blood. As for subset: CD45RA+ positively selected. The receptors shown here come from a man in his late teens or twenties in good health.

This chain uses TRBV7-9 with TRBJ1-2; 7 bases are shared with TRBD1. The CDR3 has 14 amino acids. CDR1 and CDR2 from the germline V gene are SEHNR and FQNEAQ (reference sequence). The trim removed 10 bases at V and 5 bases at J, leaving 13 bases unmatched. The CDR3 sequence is CATPSGQGGYGYTF. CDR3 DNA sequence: TGTGCCACCCCCTCCGGGCAGGGGGGATATGGCTACACCTTC.

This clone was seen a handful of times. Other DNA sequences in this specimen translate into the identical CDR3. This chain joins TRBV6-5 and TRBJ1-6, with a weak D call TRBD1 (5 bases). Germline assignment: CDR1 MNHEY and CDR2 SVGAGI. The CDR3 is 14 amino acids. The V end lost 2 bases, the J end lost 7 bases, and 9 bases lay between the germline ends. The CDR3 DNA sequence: TGTGCCAGCAGTTACGGGACGGAGAATTCACCCCTCCACTTT. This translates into CASSYGTENSPLHF.

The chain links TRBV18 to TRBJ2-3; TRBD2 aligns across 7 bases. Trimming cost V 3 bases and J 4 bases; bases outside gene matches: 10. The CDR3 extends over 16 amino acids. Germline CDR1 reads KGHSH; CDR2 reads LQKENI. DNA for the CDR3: TGTGCCAGCTCACCCCCCGGCGCTCGGGGGGCAGATACGCAGTATTTT. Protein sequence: CASSPPGARGADTQYF.

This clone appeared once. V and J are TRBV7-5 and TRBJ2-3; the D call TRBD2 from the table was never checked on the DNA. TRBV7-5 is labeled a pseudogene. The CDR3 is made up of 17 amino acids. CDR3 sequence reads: CARPPETLNVRTDTQYF. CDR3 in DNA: TGTGCCAGACCGCCCGAGACTCTTAATGTGCGCACAGATACGCAGTATTTT.

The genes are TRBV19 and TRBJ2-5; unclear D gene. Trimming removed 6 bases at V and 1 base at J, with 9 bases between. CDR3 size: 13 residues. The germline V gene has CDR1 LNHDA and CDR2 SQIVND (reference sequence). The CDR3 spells CASSPSAQETQYF. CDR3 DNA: TGTGCCAGTAGCCCCTCCGCCCAAGAGACCCAGTACTTC.